The 9 T cell receptor beta chains reported below all come from one sample, sequenced in a study of cytomegalovirus exposure and HLA in healthy donors listed by TCRdb under 2017. The receptor library was made with the immunoSEQ multiplex PCR assay. For the multiplex PCR, a mixture combining 60 forward primers for TCR Vbeta segments and 13 reverse primers for TCR Jbeta segments was used. TCRdb retrieved this table from immuneACCESS and kept in-frame rearrangements only. Not all clones are present; in checked studies, unresolved V genes account for under half, and no reason is known for the remainder. Across this sample there are about 130,000 clones, with less than 85% seen only once. The ten biggest clones cover 2% to 3% of the sample. The material sequenced was PBMCs. The receptor source for this set is a man in his thirties or forties in good health and CMV-seronegative.

The chain recombines TRBV2 with TRBJ1-1, with D tentatively TRBD1 (5 bases). The length of the CDR3 is 12 residues. Trimming took off 5 bases at V and 2 bases at J, with 6 bases between the two ends. Germline V gene sequence: CDR1 SNHLY, CDR2 FYNNEI. In DNA, the CDR3 is TGTGCCAGCAGTCAGGGTAACACTGAAGCTTTCTTT. Translated, it gives CASSQGNTEAFF.

The chain has TRBV28 and TRBJ1-3; D is unresolved. The germline CDR1 and CDR2 sequences are MDHEN and SYDVKM. Trimming stripped 4 bases from V and 4 bases from J, with 17 bases between. The CDR3 length is 16 residues. CDR3 DNA: TGTGCCAGCAGTTCTCTGCGGATTGGCCTGGGAAACACCATATATTTT. Translating it yields CASSSLRIGLGNTIYF.

The rearrangement uses TRBV7-9 and TRBJ1-4; tentatively, D is TRBD1 (6 bases). The CDR3 runs to 17 residues. With 4 bases removed from V and 6 bases from J, the gap between germline ends came to 21 bases. Germline V gives CDR1 SEHNR, CDR2 FQNEAQ (reference sequence). In nucleotides, the CDR3 is TGTGCCAGCAGCTCACCCCCCGGGGGGCGAGACGATGAAAAACTGTTTTTT. Protein product: CASSSPPGGRDDEKLFF.

This CDR3 is CASSLQTSGSYEQYF. The CDR3 DNA follows: TGTGCCAGCAGTCTCCAAACTAGCGGGAGCTACGAGCAGTACTTC. The chain is built from TRBV28 and TRBJ2-5, with 11 bases lining up with TRBD2. The end of the DNA fits TRBJ2-7 better, so the J call may be wrong. Germline lookup yields CDR1 MDHEN and CDR2 SYDVKM. The CDR3 has 15 residues.

The gene calls are TRBV11-2 and TRBJ2-7; 9 positions match TRBD2. The V gene's germline CDR1 is SGHAT and CDR2 FQNNGV. The CDR3 spans 16 residues. Trimming at V came to 5 bases and at J to 3 bases, leaving 11 bases not matched to a gene. CDR3 bases: TGTGCCAGCAGCCCAACTAGGATTAGCGGGAGCTACGAGCAGTACTTC. Its protein product is CASSPTRISGSYEQYF.

The chain couples TRBV10-1 to TRBJ2-5; 7 bases fit TRBD2. This CDR3 is 14 amino acids long. Germline values: CDR1 WNHNN, CDR2 SYGVQD (reference sequence). The junction had 3 bases not matched to a gene; V was cut back by 0 bases and J by 5 bases. CDR3 sequence: CASSESGREETQYF. The DNA of the CDR3 is TGCGCCAGCAGTGAGTCCGGGCGGGAGGAGACCCAGTACTTC.

The chain is built from TRBV27 and TRBJ2-1, with 8 bases aligning to TRBD2. V shed 3 bases, J shed 6 bases, and the junction held 10 bases outside the gene matches. This CDR3 is built from 16 residues. The germline CDR1 and CDR2 sequences are MNHEY and SMNVEV (reference sequence). Here the CDR3 reads CASSLIFTGGPNEQFF. CDR3 nucleotides: TGTGCCAGCAGTTTGATCTTTACGGGAGGGCCCAATGAGCAGTTCTTC.

The chain uses TRBV28 and TRBJ1-5, with 7 bases identical to TRBD1. Germline lookup yields CDR1 MDHEN and CDR2 SYDVKM. V gave up 5 bases and J gave up 4 bases; unmatched junction bases: 5. The CDR3 contains 14 residues. DNA for the CDR3: TGTGCCAGCAGTAACAACAGGGGTAATCAGCCCCAGCATTTT. Translating gives CASSNNRGNQPQHF. The entire variable domain, with the rest obtained from reference TRBV28 and TRBJ1-5, is as follows: DVKVTQSSRYLVKRTGEKVFLECVQDMDHENMFWYRQDPGLGLRLIYFSYDVKMKEKGDIPEGYSVSREKKERFSLILESASTNQTSMYLCASSNNRGNQPQHFGDGTRLSIL.

The chain uses TRBV7-9 and TRBJ2-2, with 11 bases aligning to TRBD2. Trimming at V came to 5 bases and at J to 4 bases, leaving 0 bases not matched to a gene. The germline CDR1 and CDR2 sequences are SEHNR and FQNEAQ (reference sequence). CDR3 length: 14 residues. CDR3 in amino acids: CASSTSGSTGELFF. In nucleotides, the CDR3 is TGTGCCAGCAGCACTAGCGGGAGCACCGGGGAGCTGTTTTTT.